This is a list of T cell receptor beta chains from one sample in a study of blood T cell repertoires in COVID-19. Profiling relied on immunoSEQ multiplex PCR, and the TCRdb table lists in-frame clones only, not all of them. The sample yields over 100,000 clones, approximately 86% seen once. The sequencing input was peripheral blood. These TCRs come from a woman in her 70s with COVID-19, enrolled during active disease. Each CDR3 is given with its conserved first and last residue. A D gene is named only where the DNA matches it firmly. Not every row has a clone size; where given, it reads once, few, many or a size class.

cdr3_nt cdr3_aa clone_size d_call j_call v_call
TGTGCCAGCAGCCAAGATCTCACTTCGACAGGGAGACGCGAAAAACTGTTTTTT CASSQDLTSTGRREKLFF NA TRBD1 TRBJ1-4 TRBV3-1/TRBV3-2
TGTGCCAGCAGCTCGTACGGGGGGTACCAAGAGACCCAGTACTTC CASSSYGGYQETQYF NA TRBD2 TRBJ2-5 TRBV7-6
TGTGCCAGCAGCCCCCCGTTCGGACAGGGGGCTCTGGACACTGAAGCTTTCTTT CASSPPFGQGALDTEAFF NA TRBD1 TRBJ1-1 TRBV2
TGTGCCAGCCTACTAGCGGGGGATCACAATGAGCAGTTCTTC CASLLAGDHNEQFF NA TRBD2 TRBJ2-1 TRBV9
TGTGCCAGCAGCTTAGAGGGGGGATTGGGAAACACCATATATTTT CASSLEGGLGNTIYF NA NA TRBJ1-3 TRBV11-2
TGTGCCAGCAGAAGACAGGGTAACTATGGCTACACCTTC CASRRQGNYGYTF NA TRBD1 TRBJ1-2 TRBV6-5
TGCAGCGTTGAGGACAGGGGGACCCAGCATTTT CSVEDRGTQHF once TRBD1 TRBJ1-5 TRBV29-1
TGTGCCAGCAGCCGGACAGGGACGAACACTGAAGCTTTCTTT CASSRTGTNTEAFF NA TRBD1 TRBJ1-1 TRBV27
TGTGCCAGCTCACCCGCTTCCCGGACAGCACAATCCGAGCAGTACTTC CASSPASRTAQSEQYF NA NA TRBJ2-7 TRBV18
TGTGCCAGCAGTGTGGGGCAGGGGAATACCGGGGAGCTGTTTTTT CASSVGQGNTGELFF NA NA TRBJ2-2 TRBV2
TGCGCCAGCAGCTTGGCCGGTCAGGACTATGGCTACACCTTC CASSLAGQDYGYTF NA NA TRBJ1-2 TRBV5-1
TGTGCCAGTAGTCGTGACAGAAATCAGCCCCAGCATTTT CASSRDRNQPQHF NA NA TRBJ1-5 TRBV19
TGTGCCAGCAGCTTCAACCCGCGCAATGAGCAGTTCTTC CASSFNPRNEQFF few NA TRBJ2-1 TRBV7-3
TGTGCCATCAGTGACTCCGGACTAGCGGGGGGAGGTGATACGCAGTATTTT CAISDSGLAGGGDTQYF once TRBD2 TRBJ2-3 TRBV10-3
TGCGCCAGCAGCTTAGGACAGGGTAGGACCAATGAGCAGTTCTTC CASSLGQGRTNEQFF NA TRBD1 TRBJ2-1 TRBV5-1
TGCGCCAGCAGCTTGGCGACAGGGCTGGGTGAAGCTTTCTTT CASSLATGLGEAFF NA TRBD1 TRBJ1-1 TRBV5-1
TGTGCCAGCAGTGAGACGGGACTAGGATTCAATGAGCAGTTCTTC CASSETGLGFNEQFF NA TRBD2 TRBJ2-1 TRBV2